Sequencing of this T cell receptor beta chain was carried out in a study of shared clonotypes between healthy human individuals (dated by TCRdb to the early 2020s). Notes on the research overall: The cohort comprised a couple of women and three men aged 18 to 49 years. For each donor, CD4 naive and CD4 memory were each given three plates, CD8 naive was given two plates, and CD8 memory was given one plate. To estimate repertoire size and how much clonotypes are shared between individuals, the study performed deep sequencing of blood TCR repertoires from 4 to 6 healthy adults. Different laboratories and diverse techniques were used to prepare libraries and sequence TCR repertoires, to increase sequencing depth and limit assay-specific biases. Leukapheresis yielded between about 0.94 and 8.9 billion PBMCs per donor.

Overall study results and their limits: Because the study included a small number of donors, the genetic and exposure-history diversity represented was limited. Naive subsets generally had larger estimated clonotype richness than memory subsets. Compared with non-shared clonotypes, the clonotypes found in all four sorted-subset donors had higher generation probabilities. Based on pairwise subsampling, the degree of clonotype sharing among donors was expected to be affected by sequencing depth. Sampling was restricted to blood, and TCR repertoires in tissues likely differ from the TCR repertoires found in blood. Even with the large sequencing depth, rarefaction of the sorted-subset datasets indicated that sequencing was incomplete. About 5% of naive CD4, 3.5% of naive CD8, roughly 2.5% of memory CD4, and 0.4% of memory CD8 clonotypes were shared across several donors.

CDR3 length: 14 amino acids, cysteine to phenylalanine. This entry keeps only the CDR3 DNA: 42 bases, framed from base 1. Looking up the germline V gene yields CDR1 SGDLS and CDR2 YYNGEE. As concerns this clone: Its antigen specificity is not known. Mismatch with germline at one junction end may stem from a read error.

TCR CDR3 regions were amplified from genomic DNA by multiplex PCR using the deep immunoSEQ assay. Extracted genomic DNA from each cell subset was spread evenly across all wells of several immunoSEQ 96-well plates, with each plate serving as a replicate. For sorted subsets, about 210 ng of genomic DNA, equivalent to about 30,000 T cell genomes, went into each replicate PCR. The purified libraries were quantified using a Qubit 3.0 fluorometer, sized with a Bioanalyzer 2100, and then quantified again using the KAPA Library Quantification kit. A separate single-read 150-cycle Illumina NextSeq 550 flow cell was used to sequence each immunoSEQ 96-well plate. Under the source paper's analysis protocol: The immunoSEQ output contained only junctional sequences without quality scores, so filtering could not match that applied to full-length reads. To assign V/J genes and CDR3, sequences were annotated against IMGT germline references using PyIR, a Python wrapper for IgBLAST v1.9. Any read was removed if the V/J assignment was weak (E-value above 1e-6), the CDR3 was missing, or the read contained stop codons, out-of-frame junctions, or ambiguous translated residues. V3J clonotypes were defined as sequences sharing the same inferred V gene, J gene, and CDR3 amino acid sequence. To compute the percentage overlap between repertoires, the number of shared unique clonotypes was divided by the size of the smaller repertoire. Repertoire richness was assessed with RTK rarefaction, the Chao1 estimator, and Recon v2.1 estimates of unobserved clonotypes. Generation probabilities were computed with OLGA for all TCRbeta clonotypes obtained by the gDNA method from a handful of donors. TCRdb retrieved this table from immuneACCESS and kept in-frame rearrangements only. Not all clones are present; in checked studies, unresolved V genes account for under half, and no reason is known for the remainder. V, J and clone size reflect that table, while D and trimming were determined from the DNA. Within this sample are approximately 980,000 clones, with approximately 76% of them counted one time only. Around 1.4% of the sample is in the top ten clones.

Donors were healthy HIV-negative adults with no recently reported acute infections or vaccinations. All donors were Caucasian adults living in Nashville, Tennessee, USA. CD4+ T cells were enriched through magnetic negative selection, after which naive cells were positively selected on CD45RA and the remaining negative fraction served as the memory subset. After blood collection by leukapheresis, PBMCs were isolated using Ficoll-Histopaque density gradient centrifugation and then cryopreserved in the vapor phase of liquid nitrogen. Purity and quantity of every magnetically sorted T cell population were checked by analytical flow cytometry. Genomic DNA was isolated from each sorted fraction and quantified by UV absorbance on a Nanodrop 2000c.

The clonotype was recovered from a man aged 18 to 29 in good health. What was sequenced was memory CD4+ T cells sorted from blood. The sample's cell subset or site, from its label and the paper: CD45RA-negative fraction. The chain links TRBV9 with TRBJ2-5; a tentative D match to TRBD2 spans 5 bases. The bases read TGTGCCAGCAGCGTAGCTACTTGGGGAGAGCCCCAGTACTTC. Its protein product is CASSVATWGEPQYF. Reference TRBV9 and TRBJ2-5 proteins supply the regions before and after the CDR3; the full variable domain is: DSGVTQTPKHLITATGQRVTLRCSPRSGDLSVYWYQQSLDQGLQFLIQYYNGEERAKGNILERFSAQQFPDLHSELNLSSLELGDSALYFCASSVATWGEPQYFGPGTRLLVL.